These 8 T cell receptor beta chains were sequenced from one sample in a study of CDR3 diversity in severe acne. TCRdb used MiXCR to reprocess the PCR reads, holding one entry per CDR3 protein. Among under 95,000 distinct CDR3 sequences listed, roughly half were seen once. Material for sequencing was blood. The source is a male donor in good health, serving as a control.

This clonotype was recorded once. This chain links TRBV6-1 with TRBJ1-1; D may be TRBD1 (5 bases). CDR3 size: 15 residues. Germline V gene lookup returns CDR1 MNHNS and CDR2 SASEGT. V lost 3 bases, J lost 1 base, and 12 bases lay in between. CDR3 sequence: CASSDVGGGNTEAFF. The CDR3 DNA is TGTGCCAGCAGTGATGTCGGGGGAGGGAACACTGAAGCTTTCTTT.

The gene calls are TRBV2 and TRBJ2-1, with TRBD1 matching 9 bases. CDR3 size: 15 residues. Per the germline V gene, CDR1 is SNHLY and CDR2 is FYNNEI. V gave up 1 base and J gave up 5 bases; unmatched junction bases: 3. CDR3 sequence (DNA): TGTGCCAGCAGTGAAGGGGGGACAGGGAACAATGAGCAGTTCTTC. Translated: CASSEGGTGNNEQFF.

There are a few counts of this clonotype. The CDR3 here is CSVTGNMNTEAFF. The CDR3 DNA reads TGCAGCGTTACAGGGAATATGAACACTGAAGCTTTCTTT. The chain is built from TRBV29-1 and TRBJ1-1; the D gene is possibly TRBD1 (6 bases). Trimming took off 5 bases at V and 0 bases at J, with 10 bases between the two ends. Germline V gene lookup returns CDR1 SQVTM and CDR2 ANQGSEA. The CDR3 is 13 residues long. Filled out from reference TRBV29-1 and TRBJ1-1, the complete variable domain reads SAVISQKPSRDICQRGTSLTIQCQVDSQVTMMFWYRQQPGQSLTLIATANQGSEATYESGFVIDKFPISRPNLTFSTLTVSNMSPEDSSIYLCSVTGNMNTEAFFGQGTRLTVV.

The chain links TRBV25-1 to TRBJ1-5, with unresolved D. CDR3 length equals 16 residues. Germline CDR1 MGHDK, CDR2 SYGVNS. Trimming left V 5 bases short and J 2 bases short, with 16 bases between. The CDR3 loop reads CASSPEWGGGNQPQHF. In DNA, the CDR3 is TGTGCCAGCAGTCCAGAGTGGGGTGGGGGCAATCAGCCCCAGCATTTT.

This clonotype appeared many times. Here the CDR3 reads CASSVGGPRSGNTIYF. The CDR3 nucleotides are TGTGCCAGCAGTGTCGGGGGTCCCCGATCTGGAAACACCATATATTTT. The chain joins TRBV6-1 to TRBJ1-3; D may be TRBD1 (5 bases). The germline V gene has CDR1 MNHNS and CDR2 SASEGT. V lost 4 bases, J lost 1 base, and 14 bases lay in between. The CDR3 loop spans 16 amino acids.

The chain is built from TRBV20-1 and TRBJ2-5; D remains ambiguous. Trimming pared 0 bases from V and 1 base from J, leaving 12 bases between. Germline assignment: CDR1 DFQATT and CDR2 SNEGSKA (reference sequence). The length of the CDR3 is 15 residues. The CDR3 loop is CSARDSRLRQETQYF. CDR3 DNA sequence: TGCAGTGCTAGAGATAGTCGGCTACGCCAAGAGACCCAGTACTTC.

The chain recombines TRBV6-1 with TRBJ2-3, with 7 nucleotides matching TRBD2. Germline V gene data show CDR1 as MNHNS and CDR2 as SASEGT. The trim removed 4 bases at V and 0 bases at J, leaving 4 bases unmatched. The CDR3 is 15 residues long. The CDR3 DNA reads TGTGCCAGCAGTGTTTCAGCGGGGAGCACAGATACGCAGTATTTT. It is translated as CASSVSAGSTDTQYF.

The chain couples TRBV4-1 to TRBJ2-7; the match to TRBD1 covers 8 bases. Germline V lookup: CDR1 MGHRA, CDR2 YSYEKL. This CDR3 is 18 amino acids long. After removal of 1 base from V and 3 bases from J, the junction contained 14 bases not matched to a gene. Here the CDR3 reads CASSQVGQGGQDFYEQYF. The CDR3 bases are TGCGCCAGCAGCCAAGTCGGGCAGGGGGGACAGGACTTCTACGAGCAGTACTTC.